This T cell receptor beta chain was recorded in a study of T-cell reconstitution after alpha-beta-depleted transplantation in children. General observations from the study: The origin of alpha-beta T cells about two months after transplant was reportedly several hundred expanded graft clones.

Unique molecular identifiers were incorporated when the TCRbeta library was constructed. TCRdb re-derived calls from the PCR reads in MiXCR, one entry per CDR3 protein. The sample holds hundreds of thousands of distinct CDR3 sequences, about 12% seen once. This CDR3 comprises 15 residues. Germline CDR1 and CDR2: MDHEN and SYDVKM. V was clipped by 6 bases and J by 1 base, with 14 bases between them. This clonotype showed up many times. Its cognate antigen is unknown. This sequence originates from a girl aged 2-10 years with congenital amegakaryocytic thrombocytopenia, due to receive a stem cell transplant. V and J are TRBV28 and TRBJ2-3; D remains unclear. Material: PBMCs, obtained before TCRalphabeta/CD19-depleted stem cell transplant. The CDR3 is CASSRRFSGTDTQYF. DNA for the CDR3: TGTGCCAGCAGCCGGAGATTTTCGGGCACAGATACGCAGTATTTT. Based on the CDR3 plus reference TRBV28 and TRBJ2-3, the full variable domain is DVKVTQSSRYLVKRTGEKVFLECVQDMDHENMFWYRQDPGLGLRLIYFSYDVKMKEKGDIPEGYSVSREKKERFSLILESASTNQTSMYLCASSRRFSGTDTQYFGPGTRLTVL.